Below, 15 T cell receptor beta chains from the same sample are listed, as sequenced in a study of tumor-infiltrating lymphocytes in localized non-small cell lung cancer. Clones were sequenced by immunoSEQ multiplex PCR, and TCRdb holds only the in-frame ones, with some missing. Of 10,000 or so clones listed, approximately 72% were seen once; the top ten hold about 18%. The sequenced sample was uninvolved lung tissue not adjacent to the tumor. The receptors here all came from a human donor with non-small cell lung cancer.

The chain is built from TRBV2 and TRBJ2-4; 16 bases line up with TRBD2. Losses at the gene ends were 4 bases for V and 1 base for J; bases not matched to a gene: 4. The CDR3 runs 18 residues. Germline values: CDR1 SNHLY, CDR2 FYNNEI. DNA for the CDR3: TGTGCCAGCAGTGGGGGGACTAGCGGGAGGGCCGCCAAAAACATTCAGTACTTC. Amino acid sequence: CASSGGTSGRAAKNIQYF.

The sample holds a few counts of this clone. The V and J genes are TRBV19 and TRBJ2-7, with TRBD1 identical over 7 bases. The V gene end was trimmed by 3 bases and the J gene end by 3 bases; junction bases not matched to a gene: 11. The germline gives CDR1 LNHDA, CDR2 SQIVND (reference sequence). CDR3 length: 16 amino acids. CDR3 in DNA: TGTGCCAGTAGTATGCAGGTACCGGGACAGTTCTACGAGCAGTACTTC. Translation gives CASSMQVPGQFYEQYF.

CDR3 amino acids: CASSSKDRGMAKNIQYF. CDR3 sequence (DNA): TGTGCCAGCAGCTCAAAAGACAGGGGGATGGCCAAAAACATTCAGTACTTC. V and J are TRBV5-8 and TRBJ2-4, with 9 nucleotides matching TRBD1. This CDR3 is 17 amino acids long. The V gene end was trimmed by 3 bases and the J gene end by 1 base; junction bases not matched to a gene: 8. CDR1 and CDR2 (germline): SGHTS, YDEGEE.

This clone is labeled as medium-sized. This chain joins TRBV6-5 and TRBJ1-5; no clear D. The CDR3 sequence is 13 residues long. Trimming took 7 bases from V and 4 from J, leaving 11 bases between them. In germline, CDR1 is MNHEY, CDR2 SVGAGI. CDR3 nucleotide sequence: TGTGCCAGCACCGTAGGACGAAATCAGCCCCAGCATTTT. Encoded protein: CASTVGRNQPQHF.

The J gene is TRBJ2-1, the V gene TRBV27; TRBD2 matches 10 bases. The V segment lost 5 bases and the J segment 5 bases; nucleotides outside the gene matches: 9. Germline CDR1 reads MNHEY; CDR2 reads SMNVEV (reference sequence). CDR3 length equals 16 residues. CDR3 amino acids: CASSKEGLAVNNEQFF. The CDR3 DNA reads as TGTGCCAGCAGTAAAGAAGGACTAGCGGTTAACAATGAGCAGTTCTTC.

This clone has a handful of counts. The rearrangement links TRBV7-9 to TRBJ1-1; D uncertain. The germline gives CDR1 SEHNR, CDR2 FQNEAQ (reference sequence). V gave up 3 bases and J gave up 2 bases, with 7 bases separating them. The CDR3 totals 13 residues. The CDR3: CASSFWDNTEAFF. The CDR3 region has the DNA TGTGCCAGCAGCTTTTGGGATAACACTGAAGCTTTCTTT.

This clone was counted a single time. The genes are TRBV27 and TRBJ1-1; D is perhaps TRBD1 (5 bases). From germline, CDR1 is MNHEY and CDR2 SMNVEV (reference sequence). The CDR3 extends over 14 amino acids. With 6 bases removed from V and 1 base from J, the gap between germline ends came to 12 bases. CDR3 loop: CASSSREGNTEAFF. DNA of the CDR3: TGTGCCAGCAGCTCCAGGGAAGGGAACACTGAAGCTTTCTTT.

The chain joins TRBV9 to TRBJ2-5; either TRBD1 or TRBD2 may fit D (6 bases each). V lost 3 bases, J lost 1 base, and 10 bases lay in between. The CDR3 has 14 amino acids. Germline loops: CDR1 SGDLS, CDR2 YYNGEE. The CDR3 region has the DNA TGTGCCAGCAGCGGGGGGGCTTTCCAAGAGACCCAGTACTTC. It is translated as CASSGGAFQETQYF.

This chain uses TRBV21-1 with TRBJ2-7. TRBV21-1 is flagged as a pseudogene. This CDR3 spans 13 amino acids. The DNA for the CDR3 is TGTGCCAGCAGCAAAGCTCGGGGCTTCGAGCAGTACTTC. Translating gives CASSKARGFEQYF.

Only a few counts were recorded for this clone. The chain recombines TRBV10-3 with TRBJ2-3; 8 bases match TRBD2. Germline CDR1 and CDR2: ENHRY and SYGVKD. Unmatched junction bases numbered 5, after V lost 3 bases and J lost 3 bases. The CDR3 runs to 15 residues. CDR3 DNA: TGTGCCATCAGTGATCCGGGACTAGGTACAGATACGCAGTATTTT. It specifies CAISDPGLGTDTQYF.

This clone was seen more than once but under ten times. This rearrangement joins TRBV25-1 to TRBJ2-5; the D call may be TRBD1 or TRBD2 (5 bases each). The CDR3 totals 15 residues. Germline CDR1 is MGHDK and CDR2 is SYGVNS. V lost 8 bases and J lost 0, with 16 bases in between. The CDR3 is CASPPTGADQETQYF. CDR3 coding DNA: TGTGCCAGCCCTCCAACCGGGGCCGACCAAGAGACCCAGTACTTC.

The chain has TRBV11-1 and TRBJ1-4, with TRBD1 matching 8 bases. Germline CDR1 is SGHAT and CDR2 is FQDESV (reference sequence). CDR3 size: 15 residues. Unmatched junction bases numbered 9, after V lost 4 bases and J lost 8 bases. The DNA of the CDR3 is TGTGCCAGCAGCTCCTGGCAGGGGGCGGACGAAAAACTGTTTTTT. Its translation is CASSSWQGADEKLFF. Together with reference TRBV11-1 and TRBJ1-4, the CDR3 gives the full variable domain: EAEVAQSPRYKITEKSQAVAFWCDPISGHATLYWYRQILGQGPELLVQFQDESVVDDSQLPKDRFSAERLKGVDSTLKIQPAELGDSAMYLCASSSWQGADEKLFFGSGTQLSVL.

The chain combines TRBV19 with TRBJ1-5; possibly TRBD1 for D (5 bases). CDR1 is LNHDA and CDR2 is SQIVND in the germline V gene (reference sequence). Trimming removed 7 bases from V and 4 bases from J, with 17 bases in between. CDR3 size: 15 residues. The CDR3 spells CASIGPTGGNQPQHF. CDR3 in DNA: TGTGCCAGTATCGGGCCCACAGGAGGAAATCAGCCCCAGCATTTT.

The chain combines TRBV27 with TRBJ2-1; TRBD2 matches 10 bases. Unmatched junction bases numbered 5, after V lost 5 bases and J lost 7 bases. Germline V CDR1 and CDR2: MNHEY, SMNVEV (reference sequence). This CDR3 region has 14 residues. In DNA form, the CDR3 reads TGTGCCAGCAGTCAAGCGGGAGGGCTAAATGAGCAGTTCTTC. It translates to CASSQAGGLNEQFF.

CDR3 bases: TGTGCAAGTCGCCCCGGGACTAGCGGGGTGGAGACCCAGTACTTC. Translated, it gives CASRPGTSGVETQYF. V usage is TRBV12-2 and J usage is TRBJ2-5; TRBD2, the table's D call, was not compared with the DNA. TRBV12-2 counts as a pseudogene. This CDR3 is built from 15 residues.